These 17 T cell receptor beta chains originate from one sample sequenced in a study of CD8+CD57+ T cells in acquired aplastic anemia. Template material for TCR beta VDJ and CDR3 profiling consisted of genomic DNA. Each CDR3 protein gets one entry after TCRdb re-called the reads with MiXCR. Among around 64,000 distinct CDR3 sequences listed, about 50% were seen once. The sequenced sample was sorted CD4+, CD8+, or CD8+CD57+ T cells (not recorded which) from PBMCs. The receptors were sampled from a human donor in good health, serving as a control.

This clonotype was counted many times. The genes are TRBV5-8 and TRBJ2-7; 10 nucleotides line up with TRBD2. This CDR3 region has 16 residues. The trim removed 0 bases at V and 3 bases at J, leaving 6 bases unmatched. From germline, CDR1 is SGHTS and CDR2 YDEGEE. CDR3 loop: CASSLEGTSVFYEQYF. CDR3 bases: TGTGCCAGCAGCTTGGAAGGGACTAGCGTATTCTACGAGCAGTACTTC. Full variable domain (remainder filled in from reference TRBV5-8 and TRBJ2-7): EAGVTQSPTHLIKTRGQQATLRCSPISGHTSVYWYQQALGLGLQFLLWYDEGEERNRGNFPPRFSGRQFPNYSSELNVNALELEDSALYLCASSLEGTSVFYEQYFGPGTRLTVT.

The CDR3 DNA sequence: TGTGCCACCAGCAGAGGGGGAAGCCCTGAAGCTTTCTTT. Translated: CATSRGGSPEAFF. The genes are TRBV15 and TRBJ1-1; D gene uncertain. The CDR3 runs to 13 residues. V dropped 1 base and J dropped 6 bases, with 9 bases sitting between them. Germline loops: CDR1 LNHNV, CDR2 YYDKDF (reference sequence).

This clonotype has a count of ten or more. The V and J genes are TRBV20-1 and TRBJ1-2, with 9 positions matching TRBD1. The CDR3 is 12 amino acids. V trimming: 5 bases; J trimming: 5 bases; junction bases outside the gene matches: 3. Germline V gives CDR1 DFQATT, CDR2 SNEGSKA (reference sequence). The CDR3 loop is CSAVGQGYGYTF. In nucleotides, the CDR3 is TGCAGTGCTGTGGGACAGGGTTATGGCTACACCTTC.

Turning to this clonotype: This CDR3 is missing its conserved last phenylalanine or tryptophan, likely due to a read error. It is unclear where the CDR3 begins or ends on the DNA, so no DNA is shown, and the CDR3 is as TCRdb lists it. The V gene is TRBV7-9, the J gene TRBJ1-2; the listed D gene, TRBD1, was not tested against the DNA. The length of the CDR3 is 15 amino acids, counting both ends. Germline V CDR1 and CDR2: SEHNR, FQNEAQ (reference sequence). This chain's CDR3 is CASSLADRGNYGYAL.

V usage is TRBV10-1 and J usage is TRBJ2-7; 8 bases align to TRBD2. The J segment lost 3 bases and the V segment lost 6 bases, leaving 10 bases of the junction unmatched. Germline lookup yields CDR1 WNHNN and CDR2 SYGVQD (reference sequence). The CDR3 has 15 residues. The CDR3 sequence: CASSLAGGGVYEQYF. The DNA of the CDR3 is TGCGCCAGCAGCTTGGCCGGGGGGGGGGTCTACGAGCAGTACTTC.

Regarding this clonotype: The junction and the germline gene differ at one end; a read error may be behind it. The rearrangement links TRBV19 to TRBJ2-7; D gene uncertain. Germline values: CDR1 LNHDA, CDR2 SQIVND (reference sequence). The CDR3 totals 13 residues. The CDR3 sequence: CASSITSSSEQYF. The CDR3 DNA reads as TGTGCCAGTAGTATCACTTCATCCTCCGAGCAGTACTTC.

This rearrangement joins TRBV7-9 to TRBJ1-1, with TRBD1 as a possible D gene (5 bases). With 3 bases removed from V and 4 bases from J, the gap between germline ends came to 12 bases. CDR1 is SEHNR, CDR2 FQNEAQ, per germline (reference sequence). The CDR3 contains 14 residues. The CDR3 loop is CASSLAGSGTEAFF. In DNA form, the CDR3 reads TGTGCCAGCAGCTTGGCAGGGTCAGGCACTGAAGCTTTCTTT. The full variable domain, in which reference TRBV7-9 and TRBJ1-1 provide the parts outside the CDR3, is DTGVSQNPRHKITKRGQNVTFRCDPISEHNRLYWYRQTLGQGPEFLTYFQNEAQLEKSRLLSDRFSAERPKGSFSTLEIQRTEQGDSAMYLCASSLAGSGTEAFFGQGTRLTVV.

This sequence joins TRBV10-3 and TRBJ2-7, with 7 bases that match TRBD2. Looked up from germline, CDR1 is ENHRY and CDR2 is SYGVKD. The CDR3 runs to 14 residues. J lost 3 bases, V lost 10 bases, and 12 bases had no gene match. For the CDR3, the DNA is TGTGCCAGCACCGAACGAGGGGACTACTACGAGCAGTACTTC. This translates into CASTERGDYYEQYF.

V is TRBV20-1 and J is TRBJ1-2, with TRBD1 matching 9 bases. Trimming removed 5 bases from V and 2 bases from J; junction bases left unmatched: 3. Germline-derived CDR1 and CDR2 are DFQATT and SNEGSKA (reference sequence). There are 13 residues in the CDR3. This CDR3 is CSAEQGANYGYTF. The CDR3, as DNA: TGCAGTGCTGAACAGGGGGCGAACTATGGCTACACCTTC.

This clonotype is medium-sized. The gene calls are TRBV10-3 and TRBJ1-2, with 7 bases matching TRBD1. Germline lookup yields CDR1 ENHRY and CDR2 SYGVKD. V shed 11 bases and J 0 bases; nucleotides not matched to a gene: 15. The CDR3 spans 16 residues. CDR3: CASEAGQPMTNYGYTF. The DNA for the CDR3 is TGTGCCTCCGAAGCGGGACAGCCTATGACTAACTATGGCTACACCTTC.

The rearrangement joins TRBV19 to TRBJ1-2, with TRBD1 matching 7 bases. The V gene end was trimmed by 9 bases and the J gene end by 3 bases; junction bases not matched to a gene: 10. The CDR3 covers 14 residues. Germline CDR1 reads LNHDA; CDR2 reads SQIVND (reference sequence). CDR3 DNA sequence: TGTGCCAGCAGCCTCCGGCAGGGGGACTATGGCTACACCTTC. Translated, it gives CASSLRQGDYGYTF. Full variable domain (missing parts from reference TRBV19 and TRBJ1-2): DGGITQSPKYLFRKEGQNVTLSCEQNLNHDAMYWYRQDPGQGLRLIYYSQIVNDFQKGDIAEGYSVSREKKESFPLTVTSAQKNPTAFYLCASSLRQGDYGYTFGSGTRLTVV.

This clonotype has just one count. The chain combines TRBV7-2 with TRBJ2-5; 12 bases fit TRBD2. Germline V gene data show CDR1 as SGHTA and CDR2 as FQGNSA. The trim removed 5 bases at V and 5 bases at J, leaving 3 bases unmatched. The CDR3 runs 14 residues. The CDR3 bases are TGTGCCAGCAGCCGGACTAGCGGGAAGGAGACCCAGTACTTC. Residues: CASSRTSGKETQYF.

The V call is TRBV15, the J call TRBJ2-1, with TRBD1 as a possible D gene (6 bases). Trimming removed 3 bases at V and 8 bases at J, with 11 bases between. The CDR3 sequence is 13 residues long. Germline assignment: CDR1 LNHNV and CDR2 YYDKDF (reference sequence). CDR3 region: CATSSQGWYEQFF. DNA for the CDR3: TGTGCCACCAGCAGCCAGGGGTGGTATGAGCAGTTCTTC.

This clonotype showed up many times. The chain couples TRBV19 to TRBJ2-1; D gene ambiguous. CDR3 length: 14 residues. Trimming took 7 bases from V and 4 from J, leaving 14 bases between them. Germline-derived CDR1 and CDR2 are LNHDA and SQIVND (reference sequence). The CDR3 bases are TGTGCCAGTACCAGCCCCCCTGAGTACAATGAGCAGTTCTTC. This sequence encodes CASTSPPEYNEQFF.

This clonotype came up once. This chain uses TRBV9 with TRBJ1-5; D perhaps matches TRBD1 (6 bases). The germline V and J ends were trimmed by 0 bases and 5 bases, with 15 bases remaining between them. The CDR3 consists of 16 residues. Germline V CDR1 and CDR2: SGDLS, YYNGEE. The CDR3 DNA reads as TGTGCCAGCAGCGTAGCTTGCAGGGGCATCTATCAGCCCCAGCATTTT. Its translation is CASSVACRGIYQPQHF.

This clonotype was observed a handful of times. A read error may be the cause here, since a much bigger clone is one base away. The rearrangement uses TRBV3-1 and TRBJ2-2, with D maybe TRBD2 (6 bases). V lost 8 bases to trimming and J lost 0 bases, with 13 bases between them. The CDR3 is 15 amino acids. Germline CDR1 is LGHDT and CDR2 is YNNKEL (reference sequence). CDR3 region: CASGPTRANTGELFF. The CDR3 coding sequence is TGTGCCAGCGGCCCGACTAGAGCGAACACCGGGGAGCTGTTTTTT.

Within the sample, this clonotype is medium-sized (0.01 to 0.1%). The chain carries TRBV15 and TRBJ2-6; D remains unclear. The germline gives CDR1 LNHNV, CDR2 YYDKDF (reference sequence). The CDR3 extends over 16 amino acids. Between the trimmed V and J ends, which lost 1 base and 4 bases, there was a span of 11 bases. This CDR3 reads CATSRGRSFGANVLTF. CDR3 DNA sequence: TGTGCCACCAGCAGAGGTAGGTCCTTCGGGGCCAACGTCCTGACTTTC. The whole variable domain, filled in from reference TRBV15 and TRBJ2-6, reads DAMVIQNPRYQVTQFGKPVTLSCSQTLNHNVMYWYQQKSSQAPKLLFHYYDKDFNNEADTPDNFQSRRPNTSFCFLDIRSPGLGDTAMYLCATSRGRSFGANVLTFGAGSRLTVL.